These 18 T cell receptor beta chains originate from one sample sequenced in a study of T cell repertoires in cytomegalovirus infection. A single record per CDR3 protein comes from TCRdb applying MiXCR to the reads. The table records approximately 1,000,000 distinct CDR3 sequences, around 32% of them present only once. No antigen has been assigned to these receptors. Sequences were derived from cultured CD8+ T cells from PBMCs, sampled from culture after CMV antigen stimulation. These receptors came from a human donor in good health (CMV status not recorded). Some clones in this sample may be carry-over from other donors' samples.

The rearrangement joins TRBV28 to TRBJ2-1, with TRBD1 identical over 11 bases. The germline gives CDR1 MDHEN, CDR2 SYDVKM. This CDR3 comprises 18 residues. The J segment lost 0 bases and the V segment lost 8 bases, leaving 12 bases of the junction unmatched. The CDR3: CASGRTGGVESSYNEQFF. CDR3 DNA: TGTGCCAGCGGACGGACAGGGGGCGTGGAGAGCTCCTACAATGAGCAGTTCTTC.

V usage is TRBV27 and J usage is TRBJ2-7; D remains unclear. CDR1 and CDR2 (germline): MNHEY, SMNVEV (reference sequence). CDR3 length: 13 residues. Trimming took 0 bases from V and 0 from J, leaving 3 bases between them. For the CDR3, the DNA is TGTGCCAGCAGTTTATCAATCTCCTACGAGCAGTACTTC. It codes for CASSLSISYEQYF.

This clonotype occurred a few times. The V gene is TRBV20-1, the J gene TRBJ1-1; D unresolved. Trimming stripped 6 bases from V and 5 bases from J, with 13 bases between. In germline, CDR1 is DFQATT, CDR2 SNEGSKA (reference sequence). The length of the CDR3 is 12 residues. Written as DNA, the CDR3 is TGCAGTGCCCAGACTCTGGGGACTGAAGCTTTCTTT. Protein product: CSAQTLGTEAFF.

The sample holds one count of this clonotype. Here the CDR3 omits its conserved ending phenylalanine or tryptophan, so a read error is the likely source. The chain links TRBV6-6 to TRBJ2-5; TRBD1 agrees at 8 bases. The CDR3 loop spans 16 amino acids. Trimming at V came to 1 base and at J to 1 base, leaving 5 bases not matched to a gene. Germline V gene data show CDR1 as MNHNY and CDR2 as SVGAGI (reference sequence). CDR3 sequence: CASSYLGTGSQETQYI. The CDR3 DNA reads TGTGCCAGCAGTTACTTGGGGACAGGCTCCCAAGAGACCCAGTACATC.

V and J are TRBV6-5 and TRBJ1-5; D gene ambiguous. Between the trimmed V and J ends, which lost 2 bases and 0 bases, there was a span of 8 bases. From germline, CDR1 is MNHEY and CDR2 SVGAGI. There are 15 residues in the CDR3. The CDR3 loop reads CASSYRPYSNQPQHF. CDR3 bases: TGTGCCAGCAGTTACCGACCTTATAGCAATCAGCCCCAGCATTTT.

This clonotype was observed a handful of times. The rearrangement joins TRBV19 to TRBJ1-1; 9 bases fit TRBD1. CDR1 is LNHDA and CDR2 is SQIVND in the germline V gene (reference sequence). The CDR3 loop spans 16 amino acids. The trim removed 1 base at V and 1 base at J, leaving 4 bases unmatched. The CDR3 region is CASSIVGDRANTEAFF. The CDR3 DNA reads TGTGCCAGTAGTATAGTGGGGGACAGGGCGAACACTGAAGCTTTCTTT. The variable domain in full, with the rest retrieved from reference TRBV19 and TRBJ1-1, is DGGITQSPKYLFRKEGQNVTLSCEQNLNHDAMYWYRQDPGQGLRLIYYSQIVNDFQKGDIAEGYSVSREKKESFPLTVTSAQKNPTAFYLCASSIVGDRANTEAFFGQGTRLTVV.

This clonotype was seen a handful of times. J is TRBJ1-1 and V is TRBV20-1; D gene ambiguous. Germline V lookup: CDR1 DFQATT, CDR2 SNEGSKA (reference sequence). V dropped 1 base and J dropped 7 bases, with 16 bases sitting between them. This CDR3 contains 14 residues. CDR3 in DNA: TGCAGTGCTAGAGTGGCAGGTCGGAACGGTGAAGCTTTCTTT. Translating gives CSARVAGRNGEAFF.

This clonotype is a singleton in its sample. The rearrangement joins TRBV2 to TRBJ2-7; D possibly corresponds to TRBD1 (6 bases). The length of the CDR3 is 14 residues. CDR1 and CDR2 (germline): SNHLY, FYNNEI. V gave up 7 bases and J gave up 3 bases, with 16 bases separating them. The chain's CDR3 is CASNPRGRGYEQYF. The DNA of the CDR3 is TGTGCCAGCAATCCCAGGGGACGGGGCTACGAGCAGTACTTC.

The CDR3 protein is CASSQASRDRTNSPLHF. In DNA form, the CDR3 reads TGCGCCAGCAGCCAAGCCAGCCGGGACCGGACTAATTCACCCCTCCACTTT. V is TRBV4-1 and J is TRBJ1-6, with D tentatively TRBD1 (5 bases). The CDR3 covers 17 residues. The ends were cut back, 1 base at V and 6 bases at J, with 16 bases in the middle. Germline V CDR1 and CDR2: MGHRA, YSYEKL.

This chain joins TRBV19 and TRBJ2-1; 10 nucleotides line up with TRBD1. The junction had 9 bases not matched to a gene; V was cut back by 7 bases and J by 12 bases. CDR3 size: 13 residues. The germline gives CDR1 LNHDA, CDR2 SQIVND (reference sequence). In nucleotides, the CDR3 is TGTGCCAGTAAGGACAGGGGGGCAATCGGGCAGTTCTTC. This sequence encodes CASKDRGAIGQFF. Based on the CDR3 plus reference TRBV19 and TRBJ2-1, the full variable domain is DGGITQSPKYLFRKEGQNVTLSCEQNLNHDAMYWYRQDPGQGLRLIYYSQIVNDFQKGDIAEGYSVSREKKESFPLTVTSAQKNPTAFYLCASKDRGAIGQFFGPGTRLTVL.

The gene calls are TRBV9 and TRBJ2-3, with TRBD1 matching 7 bases. Germline loops: CDR1 SGDLS, CDR2 YYNGEE. The CDR3 contains 15 residues. J gave up 4 bases and V 5 bases, and 10 bases lay outside the gene matches. In DNA, the CDR3 is TGTGCCAGCAGTTTACAGGGGAAGAAGGCAGATACGCAGTATTTT. Amino acids: CASSLQGKKADTQYF.

The chain links TRBV20-1 to TRBJ2-1; D possibly matches TRBD1 or TRBD2 (5 bases each). The CDR3 sequence is 15 residues long. From germline, CDR1 is DFQATT and CDR2 SNEGSKA (reference sequence). The V end was cut by 0 bases, the J end by 6 bases, with 15 bases between. CDR3 DNA: TGCAGTGCTAGAGATTGGGGGAGCCCGGGCAATGAGCAGTTCTTC. It yields the protein CSARDWGSPGNEQFF.

V and J are TRBV20-1 and TRBJ2-1; no clear D. The germline V gene has CDR1 DFQATT and CDR2 SNEGSKA (reference sequence). This CDR3 contains 18 residues. Trimming left V 5 bases short and J 4 bases short, with 27 bases between. CDR3 in amino acids: CSAPPAATATWLYNEQFF. The DNA of the CDR3 is TGCAGTGCTCCCCCGGCAGCGACCGCCACGTGGCTGTACAATGAGCAGTTCTTC.

Ten or more counts support this clonotype. This chain uses TRBV7-2 with TRBJ2-3; 7 bases match TRBD2. J lost 4 bases, V lost 1 base, and 8 bases had no gene match. This CDR3 region has 16 residues. Germline CDR1 and CDR2: SGHTA and FQGNSA. CDR3 bases: TGTGCCAGCAGCTTAGTCCGCGGGGGAGGATCAGATACGCAGTATTTT. Its protein is CASSLVRGGGSDTQYF.

This clonotype was observed many times. The rearrangement joins TRBV12-3 or TRBV12-4 to TRBJ1-1, with D uncertain. The CDR3 contains 15 residues. V was cut by 5 bases and J by 0 bases, with 13 bases left in between. Here the CDR3 DNA reads TGTGCCAGCAGTCCCGCCGTGGGAATGAACACTGAAGCTTTCTTT. This gives the protein CASSPAVGMNTEAFF.

This clonotype was counted between two and nine times. This chain connects TRBV19 to TRBJ1-4; D gene unclear. Trimming stripped 8 bases from V and 8 bases from J, with 6 bases between. This CDR3 has 10 amino acids. Germline assignment: CDR1 LNHDA and CDR2 SQIVND (reference sequence). CDR3 sequence: CASREEKLFF. The DNA for the CDR3 is TGTGCCAGTCGAGAAGAAAAACTGTTTTTT. Using reference TRBV19 and TRBJ1-4 for the parts outside the CDR3, the full variable domain is DGGITQSPKYLFRKEGQNVTLSCEQNLNHDAMYWYRQDPGQGLRLIYYSQIVNDFQKGDIAEGYSVSREKKESFPLTVTSAQKNPTAFYLCASREEKLFFGSGTQLSVL.

V and J are TRBV6-6 and TRBJ2-5; 8 nucleotides line up with TRBD1. CDR3 length: 16 residues. CDR1 and CDR2 from the germline V gene are MNHNY and SVGAGI (reference sequence). J lost 0 bases, V lost 2 bases, and 5 bases had no gene match. The CDR3 spells CASSYTTGGNQETQYF. In nucleotides, the CDR3 is TGTGCCAGCAGTTACACCACAGGGGGGAACCAAGAGACCCAGTACTTC.

This clonotype was counted once. The rearrangement uses TRBV27 and TRBJ1-3; no clear D gene. Per germline, CDR1 MNHEY and CDR2 SMNVEV (reference sequence). The germline V and J ends were trimmed by 4 bases and 0 bases, with 10 bases remaining between them. CDR3 length equals 15 residues. The CDR3 DNA reads TGTGCCAGCAGTTACCGGGCCAACTCTGGAAACACCATATATTTT. This translates into CASSYRANSGNTIYF.